These T cell receptor beta chains were read from a single sample in a study of metastatic and nonmetastatic thyroid tumors. TCRdb ran MiXCR on the PCR reads. The table has fewer than 6,000 clones, approximately 32% seen once. Sequenced: adjacent normal tissue. The source of these receptors is a female donor with papillary thyroid cancer or a benign thyroid nodule (not recorded which). Some clones in this sample may be carry-over from other donors' samples. Both conserved end residues are part of each CDR3. D genes are given only for firm matches. Where a row states a size, it is once, few, many or the class of an expanded clone; other rows omit it.

j_call v_call d_call clone_size cdr3_length cdr3_nt cdr3_aa
TRBJ1-2 TRBV28 TRBD1 . 16 TGTGCCAGCAGTCCCGGACAGGGGGGATTTCGCTATGGCTACACCTTC CASSPGQGGFRYGYTF
TRBJ2-4 TRBV6-5 . . 15 TGTGCCAGCAGTTACCCGGACCTAGCCAAAAACATTCAGTACTTC CASSYPDLAKNIQYF
TRBJ2-7 TRBV20-1 . few 14 TGCAGTGCTAGGTCCAGAGTTGGGATCTACGAGCAGTACTTC CSARSRVGIYEQYF
TRBJ2-5 TRBV20-1 TRBD2 . 16 TGCAGTGCTACCCGGGGTCTAGCGGGACTGAGGGAGACCCAGTACTTC CSATRGLAGLRETQYF
TRBJ2-7 TRBV28 . many 12 TGTGCCAGCAGTCGACAGCCCTACGAGCAGTACTTC CASSRQPYEQYF
TRBJ2-7 TRBV19 TRBD1 few 14 TGTGCCAGTAGTCCGCAGGGGGTCTCCTACGAGCAGTACTTC CASSPQGVSYEQYF
TRBJ2-5 TRBV14 . . 12 TGTGCCAGCAGCCGTTATGAGGAGACCCAGTACTTC CASSRYEETQYF
TRBJ1-1 TRBV20-1 TRBD1 . 13 TGCAGTGCTAGGGAGGGGGCAAGGACTGAAGCTTTCTTT CSAREGARTEAFF
TRBJ1-2 TRBV7-9 . few 14 TGTGCCAGCAGCTTAGCGAGTGGGAACTATGGCTACACCTTC CASSLASGNYGYTF
TRBJ1-4 TRBV15 . few 16 TGTGCCACCAGCAGAGATCTAGGGGCAACTAATGAAAAACTGTTTTTT CATSRDLGATNEKLFF
TRBJ1-1 TRBV5-6 . . 14 TGTGCCAGCATCCTAACAGGGTTTTCTACTGAAGCTTTCTTT CASILTGFSTEAFF
TRBJ2-1 TRBV12-3/TRBV12-4 TRBD1 few 17 TGTGCCAGCAGTTCCGATGGTCGGGACAGGGGATTTTATGAGCAGTTCTTC CASSSDGRDRGFYEQFF
TRBJ2-7 TRBV11-2 TRBD1 few 16 TGTGCCAGCAGCTTATGGTCCACAGGGGCTACCTACGAGCAGTACTTC CASSLWSTGATYEQYF
TRBJ2-1 TRBV11-3 . . 14 TGTGCCAGCAGCTTTTCTCCAGGGCCCCGCCCGTGGTTCTTC CASSFSPGPRPWFF
TRBJ2-7 TRBV6-2/TRBV6-3 . large 15 TGTGCCAGCAGTTACTCGGCAGAAACCAGCTACGAGCAGTACTTC CASSYSAETSYEQYF
TRBJ1-3 TRBV13 . . 15 TGTGCCAGCAGCTTGGGGGTTCGCTCTGGAAACACCATATATTTT CASSLGVRSGNTIYF
TRBJ2-2 TRBV11-3 . large 12 TGTGCCAGCAGCTTTAATCCGGGGCCGCTGTTTTTT CASSFNPGPLFF
TRBJ1-1 TRBV19 . . 15 TGTGCCAGTAGTAAGAAAGGGGCGGAGAACACTGAAGCTTTCTTT CASSKKGAENTEAFF
TRBJ2-7 TRBV12-3/TRBV12-4 TRBD1 many 14 TGTGCCAGCAGTCCGGGGACAGGGGCCTACGAGCAGTACTTC CASSPGTGAYEQYF
TRBJ1-2 TRBV12-3/TRBV12-4 . . 13 TGTGCCAGCAGATGGGACGGCAACTATGGCTACACCTTC CASRWDGNYGYTF
TRBJ1-2 TRBV27 . . 16 TGTGCCAGCAGTTTTTCCGTCCGAGCGATGACGGGTGGCTACACCTTC CASSFSVRAMTGGYTF
TRBJ1-2 TRBV6-1 . few 17 TGTGCCAGCAGTGATTCCTTTGTGAGCATCCCTAACTATGGCTACACCTTC CASSDSFVSIPNYGYTF
TRBJ2-7 TRBV2 . . 13 TGTGCCAGCAGTGAAGGGCGCCCGGGTGAGCAGTACTTC CASSEGRPGEQYF
TRBJ1-5 TRBV6-6 TRBD1 few 15 TGTGCCAGCAGTTACCGGACAGGGGGCAATCAGCCCCAGCATTTT CASSYRTGGNQPQHF
TRBJ2-7 TRBV27 TRBD1 . 16 TGTGCCAGCACTCAAGCTGACAGGACAGGCAAATACGAGCAGTACTTC CASTQADRTGKYEQYF
TRBJ1-2 TRBV5-1 TRBD1 many 13 TGCGCCAGCAGCCCAGGGGGCGCGGCGGGCTACACCTTC CASSPGGAAGYTF
TRBJ1-1 TRBV12-3/TRBV12-4 . . 13 TGTGCCAGCAGTTTAATCGTCCACACTGAAGCTTTCTTT CASSLIVHTEAFF
TRBJ2-1 TRBV7-6 TRBD2 . 16 TGTGCCAGCAGCTTAGCGCCCAGCGGGGGCCAGGATGAGCAGTTCTTC CASSLAPSGGQDEQFF
TRBJ1-2 TRBV6-1 . . 13 TGTGCCAGCAGAACCGGGACACTTTATGGCTACACCTTC CASRTGTLYGYTF
TRBJ1-2 TRBV18 . . 11 TGTGCCAGCTCACCAGGGTCAGGCTACATCTTC CASSPGSGYIF
TRBJ2-5 TRBV7-2 . . 13 TGTGCCAGCCGTAAGGGAGTGCAAGAGACCCAGTACTTC CASRKGVQETQYF
TRBJ2-1 TRBV6-1 . . 14 TGTGCCAGCAGTGTCGGGGGATCCTACAATGAGCAGTTCTTC CASSVGGSYNEQFF
TRBJ2-1 TRBV27 TRBD2 medium-sized 16 TGTGCCAGCAGTCCCCATGCGGGGGTCTCCTACAATGAGCAGTTCTTC CASSPHAGVSYNEQFF
TRBJ1-2 TRBV7-2 . . 14 TGTGCCAGCAGCCCGGGGCGGGAGAACTATGGCTACACCTTC CASSPGRENYGYTF
TRBJ1-2 TRBV28 . . 14 TGTGCCAGCAGTTTACGACCTATGAACTATGGCTACACCTTC CASSLRPMNYGYTF
TRBJ1-5 TRBV7-8 . . 14 TGTGCCAGCAGCTTAGGGACAGTCAATCAGCCCCAGCATTTT CASSLGTVNQPQHF
TRBJ2-1 TRBV20-1 . many 18 TGCAGTGCTAGGATCCTTTCCCAAACTAGTGCAGTCTACAATGAGCAGTTCTTC CSARILSQTSAVYNEQFF
TRBJ2-1 TRBV5-1 TRBD2 . 16 TGCGCCAGCAGCCCATCGGGACTAGGTTTGGGTAATGAGCAGTTCTTC CASSPSGLGLGNEQFF
TRBJ2-7 TRBV28 TRBD1 medium-sized 16 TGTGCCAGCAGTTTATCTGGGACAGTGCTCTCCTACGAGCAGTACTTC CASSLSGTVLSYEQYF
TRBJ2-2 TRBV7-3 . . 16 TGTGCCAGCAGCTTCGGCGGTCACGCGAACACCGGGGAGCTGTTTTTT CASSFGGHANTGELFF
TRBJ1-1 TRBV30 TRBD1 . 16 TGTGCCTGGCAAGGAGGAACTCGGGACAGTTACACTGAAGCTTTCTTT CAWQGGTRDSYTEAFF
TRBJ2-3 TRBV12-3/TRBV12-4 . . 12 TGTGCCAGCAGTCCCACCACAGATACGCAGTATTTT CASSPTTDTQYF
TRBJ1-2 TRBV20-1 . medium-sized 14 TGCAGTGCTAGGGGGACATACGCTAACTATGGCTACACCTTC CSARGTYANYGYTF
TRBJ2-1 TRBV11-2 TRBD2 . 19 TGTGCCAGCAGCTTAGATCTGCTCCTCCTAGCGGGAGAAGGCAATGAGCAGTTCTTC CASSLDLLLLAGEGNEQFF
TRBJ1-5 TRBV19 . . 14 TGTGCCAGTAGTACATTCGACGGGAATCAGCCCCAGCATTTT CASSTFDGNQPQHF
TRBJ1-3 TRBV12-3/TRBV12-4 . . 17 TGTGCCAGCAGTTTGGGCAGGGTGATAGGTACTGGAAACACCATATATTTT CASSLGRVIGTGNTIYF
TRBJ1-1 TRBV20-1 TRBD1 . 14 TGCAGTGCTCCCCGAGGACAGGGAAACACTGAAGCTTTCTTT CSAPRGQGNTEAFF
TRBJ1-1 TRBV7-2 . . 15 TGTGCCAGCAGCCGATCAATCTCGATGAACACTGAAGCTTTCTTT CASSRSISMNTEAFF
TRBJ2-7 TRBV6-1 . few 15 TGTGCCAGCAGGGCCCTTCCACAGGGTTCCTACGAGCAGTACTTC CASRALPQGSYEQYF
TRBJ1-2 TRBV20-1 . few 13 TGCAGTGCTAGACCGACCGAGCCCTATGGCTACACCTTC CSARPTEPYGYTF
TRBJ2-2 TRBV20-1 TRBD2 . 17 TGCAGCGCTAGGAAAACTAGCGGGGGGGTGAAAACCGGGGAGCTGTTTTTT CSARKTSGGVKTGELFF
TRBJ1-5 TRBV19 . . 12 TGTGCCAGTAGTCTCACAGATCAGCCCCAGCATTTT CASSLTDQPQHF
TRBJ2-7 TRBV27 . . 15 TGTGCCAGCAGTGAGGGGGACCACAGGGATAGGGAGCAGTACTTC CASSEGDHRDREQYF
TRBJ2-2 TRBV19 TRBD1 . 16 TGTGCCAGTAGTTTACTGGGACAGGGGTATGGCGGGGAGCTGTTTTTT CASSLLGQGYGGELFF
TRBJ2-7 TRBV6-1 . . 14 TGTGCCAGCAGCCCCTTAACTCCCTTCTACGAGCAGTACTTC CASSPLTPFYEQYF